The text below deals with one TCR beta chain. V lost 2 bases, J lost 0 bases, and 1 base stayed unmatched. CDR1 SGHRS and CDR2 YFSETQ come from the germline V gene. This CDR3 has 15 residues. These data are taken from a study of response to subunit inactivated influenza vaccine. TCRdb re-derived calls from the RT-PCR reads in MiXCR, one entry per CDR3 protein. The data hold hundreds of thousands of distinct CDR3 sequences, with 15% to 19% observed a single time. The clonotype originates from a man in his fifties who received an inactivated influenza vaccine. The sequencing here drew on PBMCs from blood, taken about 13 days after vaccination. The chain recombines TRBV5-1 with TRBJ1-2, with 10 bases aligning to TRBD1. The CDR3 nucleotides are TGCGCCAGCAGCTTTGACAGGGGGCCTAACTATGGCTACACCTTC. Its protein is CASSFDRGPNYGYTF.